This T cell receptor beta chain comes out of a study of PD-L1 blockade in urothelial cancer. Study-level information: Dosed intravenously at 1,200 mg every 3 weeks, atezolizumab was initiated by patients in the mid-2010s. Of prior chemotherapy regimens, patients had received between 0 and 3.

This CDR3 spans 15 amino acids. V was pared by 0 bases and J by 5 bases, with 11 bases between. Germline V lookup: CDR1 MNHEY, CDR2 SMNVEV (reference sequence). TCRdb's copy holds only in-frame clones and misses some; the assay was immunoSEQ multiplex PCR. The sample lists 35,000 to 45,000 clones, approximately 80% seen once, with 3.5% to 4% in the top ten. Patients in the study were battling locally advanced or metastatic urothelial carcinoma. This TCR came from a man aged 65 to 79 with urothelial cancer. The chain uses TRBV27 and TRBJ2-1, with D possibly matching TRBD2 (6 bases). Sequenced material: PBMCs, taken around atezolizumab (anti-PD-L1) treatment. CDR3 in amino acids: CASSLSVEGHNEQFF. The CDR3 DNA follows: TGTGCCAGCAGTTTATCCGTGGAGGGGCACAATGAGCAGTTCTTC.